The rows below give T cell receptor beta chains drawn from one sample of a study of technical replicates of blood from a handful of donors. Profiling relied on immunoSEQ multiplex PCR, and the TCRdb table lists in-frame clones only, not all of them. The sample has roughly 80,000 clones; around 89% are singletons. The material sequenced was T cells isolated from PBMCs. The receptor source for this set is a human donor in good health. Each CDR3 is given without its conserved first and last residue. Each record gives: V gene, J gene, CDR3 protein.

V gene: TRBV6-5; J gene: TRBJ1-2; CDR3 protein: ASNALRGDNYGYT
V gene: TRBV6-1; J gene: TRBJ1-4; CDR3 protein: ASSESRINEKLF
V gene: TRBV18; J gene: TRBJ2-2; CDR3 protein: ASSPPLGRGTGELF
V gene: TRBV27; J gene: TRBJ1-1; CDR3 protein: ASSSPPRGGRNTEAF
V gene: TRBV6-5; J gene: TRBJ1-5; CDR3 protein: ASSLSNYQPQH
V gene: TRBV6-6; J gene: TRBJ2-7; CDR3 protein: ASSNTGVAYEQY
V gene: TRBV2; J gene: TRBJ1-1; CDR3 protein: ASSWDRASTEAF
V gene: TRBV6-5; J gene: TRBJ2-2; CDR3 protein: ASNPTGGYTGELF
V gene: TRBV2; J gene: TRBJ2-7; CDR3 protein: AIIGTSFDEQY
V gene: TRBV5-8; J gene: TRBJ2-5; CDR3 protein: ASSLARGSGTQY
V gene: TRBV28; J gene: TRBJ2-1; CDR3 protein: ALQAWSAETYNEQF
V gene: TRBV10-3; J gene: TRBJ1-4; CDR3 protein: AISVGTGPEKLF
V gene: TRBV9; J gene: TRBJ2-1; CDR3 protein: ASSVGTSGEQF
V gene: TRBV4-2; J gene: TRBJ2-3; CDR3 protein: ASSQGVTDTQY
V gene: TRBV7-3; J gene: TRBJ1-1; CDR3 protein: ASRNNPGTEAF
V gene: TRBV9; J gene: TRBJ2-5; CDR3 protein: ASSGPGSATQY
V gene: TRBV30; J gene: TRBJ2-3; CDR3 protein: AWSLAASGDTQY
V gene: TRBV6-5; J gene: TRBJ2-1; CDR3 protein: ASMTRSDEQF
V gene: TRBV27; J gene: TRBJ1-1; CDR3 protein: ASSLFQGAEAF
V gene: TRBV9; J gene: TRBJ1-3; CDR3 protein: ASSVAYLTGGENTIY
V gene: TRBV21-1; J gene: TRBJ1-2; CDR3 protein: ASSTLGNRGTGYT
V gene: TRBV27; J gene: TRBJ2-1; CDR3 protein: ATKFTGQSEQF
V gene: TRBV28; J gene: TRBJ1-1; CDR3 protein: ASSLARGGTEAF
V gene: TRBV7-6; J gene: TRBJ2-1; CDR3 protein: ASSLMTSEIYNEQF
V gene: TRBV2; J gene: TRBJ2-1; CDR3 protein: ASRLAGPYNEQF
V gene: TRBV5-1; J gene: TRBJ2-7; CDR3 protein: ASSVGGMFYEQY
V gene: TRBV5-8; J gene: TRBJ1-1; CDR3 protein: ASSWDRENTEAF
V gene: TRBV6-5; J gene: TRBJ2-7; CDR3 protein: ASRGSTEDH
V gene: TRBV7-4; J gene: TRBJ1-1; CDR3 protein: ASSYRVLDTEAF
V gene: TRBV6-5; J gene: TRBJ2-7; CDR3 protein: ASSYALAQTIYEQY
V gene: TRBV15; J gene: TRBJ1-5; CDR3 protein: ATSGGRALVYSNQPQH
V gene: TRBV5-1; J gene: TRBJ2-2; CDR3 protein: ASEAQANTGELF
V gene: TRBV29-1; J gene: TRBJ2-5; CDR3 protein: SGNEQGAAQY
V gene: TRBV19; J gene: TRBJ1-5; CDR3 protein: ASSLIAGVQPQH
V gene: TRBV6-6; J gene: TRBJ2-6; CDR3 protein: ASIQGGVEGANVLT
V gene: TRBV13; J gene: TRBJ1-6; CDR3 protein: ASSSETGGSPLH
V gene: TRBV7-3; J gene: TRBJ2-2; CDR3 protein: ASSGSGSNTGELF
V gene: TRBV18; J gene: TRBJ2-3; CDR3 protein: ASSPFRQTISDTQY
V gene: TRBV27; J gene: TRBJ2-1; CDR3 protein: ASRPQRDAEQF
V gene: TRBV29-1; J gene: TRBJ1-2; CDR3 protein: SVEDGRNGYT
V gene: TRBV4-1; J gene: TRBJ2-1; CDR3 protein: ASSHRQGLNNEQF
V gene: TRBV11-3; J gene: TRBJ2-3; CDR3 protein: ASSLGTGVVDTQY
V gene: TRBV19; J gene: TRBJ2-7; CDR3 protein: ASSTNRGGYEQY
V gene: TRBV6-1; J gene: TRBJ1-2; CDR3 protein: ASSSKTAYGYT
V gene: TRBV5-6; J gene: TRBJ1-5; CDR3 protein: ASSFGSQPQH
V gene: TRBV6-5; J gene: TRBJ2-7; CDR3 protein: ASSYSTVAGAYEQY
V gene: TRBV19; J gene: TRBJ2-7; CDR3 protein: ASSIRTDFFEQY
V gene: TRBV10-3; J gene: TRBJ2-7; CDR3 protein: AISESALPYEQY
V gene: TRBV9; J gene: TRBJ2-1; CDR3 protein: ASSVVGEYNEQF